This entry features one TCR beta chain sequence. Germline V gives CDR1 LNHDA, CDR2 SQIVND (reference sequence). V shed 5 bases and J 8 bases; nucleotides not matched to a gene: 13. CDR3 size: 15 residues. This specimen belongs to a study of cytomegalovirus exposure and HLA in healthy donors. Generated by immunoSEQ multiplex PCR, the TCRdb table keeps only in-frame clones and is missing some. Of over 110,000 clones in the sample, around 84% were seen once. The sequence came from a man aged 18 to 35 in good health and CMV-seropositive. The rearrangement uses TRBV19 and TRBJ1-2; TRBD1 agrees at 8 bases. The material sequenced was PBMCs. CDR3 bases: TGTGCCAGTAGTTCCTTGCAGGGGGCGCTTGGGGGCTACACCTTC. This codes for CASSSLQGALGGYTF. Complete variable domain (other parts from reference TRBV19 and TRBJ1-2): DGGITQSPKYLFRKEGQNVTLSCEQNLNHDAMYWYRQDPGQGLRLIYYSQIVNDFQKGDIAEGYSVSREKKESFPLTVTSAQKNPTAFYLCASSSLQGALGGYTFGSGTRLTVV.